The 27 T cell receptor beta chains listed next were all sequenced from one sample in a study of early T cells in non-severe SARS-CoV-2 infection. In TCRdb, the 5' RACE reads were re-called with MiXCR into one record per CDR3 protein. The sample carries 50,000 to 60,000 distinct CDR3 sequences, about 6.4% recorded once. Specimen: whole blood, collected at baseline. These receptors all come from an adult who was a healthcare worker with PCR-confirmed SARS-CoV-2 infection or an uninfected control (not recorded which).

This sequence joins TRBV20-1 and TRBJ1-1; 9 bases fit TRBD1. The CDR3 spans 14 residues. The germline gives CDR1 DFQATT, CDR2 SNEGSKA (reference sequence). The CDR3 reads CSNPRGQGSSEAFF. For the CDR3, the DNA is TGCAGCAACCCGAGGGGACAGGGTTCATCTGAAGCTTTCTTT.

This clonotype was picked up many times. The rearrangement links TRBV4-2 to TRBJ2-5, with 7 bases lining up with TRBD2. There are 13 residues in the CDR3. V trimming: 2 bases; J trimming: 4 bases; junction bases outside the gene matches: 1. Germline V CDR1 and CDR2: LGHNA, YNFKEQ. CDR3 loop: CASSQWGGETQYF. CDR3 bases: TGTGCCAGCAGCCAATGGGGGGGAGAGACCCAGTACTTC.

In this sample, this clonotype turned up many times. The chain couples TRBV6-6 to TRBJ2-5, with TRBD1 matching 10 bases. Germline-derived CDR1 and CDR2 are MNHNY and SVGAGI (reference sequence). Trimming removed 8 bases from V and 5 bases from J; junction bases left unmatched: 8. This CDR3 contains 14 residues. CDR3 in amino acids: CASSSGQGEETQYF. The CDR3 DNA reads TGTGCCAGCTCCTCAGGACAGGGGGAGGAGACCCAGTACTTC.

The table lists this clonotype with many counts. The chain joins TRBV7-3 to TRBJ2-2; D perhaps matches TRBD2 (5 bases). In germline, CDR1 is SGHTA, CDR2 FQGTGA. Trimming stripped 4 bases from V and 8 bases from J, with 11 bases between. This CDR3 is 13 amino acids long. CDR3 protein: CASSSPGLGELFF. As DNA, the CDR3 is TGTGCCAGCAGCTCCCCGGGGTTAGGGGAGCTGTTTTTT.

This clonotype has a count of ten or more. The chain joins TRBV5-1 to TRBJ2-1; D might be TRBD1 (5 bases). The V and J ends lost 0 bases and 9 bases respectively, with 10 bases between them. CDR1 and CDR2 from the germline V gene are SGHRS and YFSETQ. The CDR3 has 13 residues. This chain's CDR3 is CASSLGTLVEQFF. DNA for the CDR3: TGCGCCAGCAGCTTGGGGACATTGGTTGAGCAGTTCTTC. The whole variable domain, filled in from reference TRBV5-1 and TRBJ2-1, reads KAGVTQTPRYLIKTRGQQVTLSCSPISGHRSVSWYQQTPGQGLQFLFEYFSETQRNKGNFPGRFSGRQFSNSRSEMNVSTLELGDSALYLCASSLGTLVEQFFGPGTRLTVL.

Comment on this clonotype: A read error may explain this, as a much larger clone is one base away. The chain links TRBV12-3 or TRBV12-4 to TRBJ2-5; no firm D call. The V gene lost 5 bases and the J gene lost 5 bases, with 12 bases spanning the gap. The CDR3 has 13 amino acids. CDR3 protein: CASSPTIGETQYF. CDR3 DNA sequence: TGTGCCAGCAGTCCGACGATCGGGGAGACCCAGTACTTC.

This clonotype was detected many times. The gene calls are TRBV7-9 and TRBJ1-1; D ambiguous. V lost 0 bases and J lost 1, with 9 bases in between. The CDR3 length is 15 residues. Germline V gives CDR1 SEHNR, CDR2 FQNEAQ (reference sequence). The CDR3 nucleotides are TGTGCCAGCAGCTTAGCGCTGGCAGGGAACACTGAAGCTTTCTTT. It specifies CASSLALAGNTEAFF.

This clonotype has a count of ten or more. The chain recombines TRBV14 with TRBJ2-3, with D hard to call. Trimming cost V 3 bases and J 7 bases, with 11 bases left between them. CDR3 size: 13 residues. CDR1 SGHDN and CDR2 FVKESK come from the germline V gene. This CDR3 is CASSQAYPNTQYF. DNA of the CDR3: TGTGCCAGCAGCCAGGCCTACCCCAATACGCAGTATTTT.

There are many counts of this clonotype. This CDR3 is CASSNIHVDKAYEQYF. The CDR3 DNA follows: TGTGCCAGCAGCAACATTCATGTTGATAAGGCCTACGAGCAGTACTTC. V and J are TRBV28 and TRBJ2-7, with D unresolved. Germline loops: CDR1 MDHEN, CDR2 SYDVKM. Deletions cut 6 bases from V and 2 bases from J, with 20 bases between. The CDR3 loop spans 16 amino acids. Full variable domain (remainder filled in from reference TRBV28 and TRBJ2-7): DVKVTQSSRYLVKRTGEKVFLECVQDMDHENMFWYRQDPGLGLRLIYFSYDVKMKEKGDIPEGYSVSREKKERFSLILESASTNQTSMYLCASSNIHVDKAYEQYFGPGTRLTVT.

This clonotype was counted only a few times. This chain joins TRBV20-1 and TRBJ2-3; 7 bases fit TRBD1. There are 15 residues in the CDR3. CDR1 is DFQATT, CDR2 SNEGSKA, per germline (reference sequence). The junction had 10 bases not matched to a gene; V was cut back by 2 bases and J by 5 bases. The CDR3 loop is CSARTGVGVGDTQYF. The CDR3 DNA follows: TGCAGTGCTAGAACAGGGGTGGGTGTTGGAGATACGCAGTATTTT.

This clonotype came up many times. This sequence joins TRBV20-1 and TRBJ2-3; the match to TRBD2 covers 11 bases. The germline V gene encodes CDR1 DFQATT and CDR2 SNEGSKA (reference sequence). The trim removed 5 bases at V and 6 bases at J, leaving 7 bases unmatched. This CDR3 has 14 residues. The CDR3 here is CSAGIAGGPDTQYF. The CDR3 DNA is TGCAGTGCTGGGATAGCGGGGGGGCCGGATACGCAGTATTTT.

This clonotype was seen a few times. CDR3 DNA: TGTGCCATCAGAACAGGGGAGACAGATACGCAGTATTTT. It codes for CAIRTGETDTQYF. The rearrangement links TRBV10-3 to TRBJ2-3; 7 bases map to TRBD1. Looked up from germline, CDR1 is ENHRY and CDR2 is SYGVKD. The CDR3 covers 13 residues. The V segment lost 6 bases and the J segment 3 bases; nucleotides outside the gene matches: 3.

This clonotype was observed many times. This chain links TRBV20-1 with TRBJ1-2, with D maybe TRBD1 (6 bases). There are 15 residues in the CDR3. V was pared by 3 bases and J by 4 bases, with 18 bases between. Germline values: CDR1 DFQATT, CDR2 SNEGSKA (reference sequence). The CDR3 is CSARDSSNSIYGYTF. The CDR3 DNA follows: TGCAGTGCTAGGGACAGCTCTAATTCCATCTATGGCTACACCTTC.

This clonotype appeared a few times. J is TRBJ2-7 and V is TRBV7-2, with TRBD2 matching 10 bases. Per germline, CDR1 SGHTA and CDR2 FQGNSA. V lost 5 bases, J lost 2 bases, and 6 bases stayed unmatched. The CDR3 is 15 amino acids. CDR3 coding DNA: TGTGCCAGCAGCCCGGGACTAGCGAGAGCCTACGAGCAGTACTTC. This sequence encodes CASSPGLARAYEQYF.

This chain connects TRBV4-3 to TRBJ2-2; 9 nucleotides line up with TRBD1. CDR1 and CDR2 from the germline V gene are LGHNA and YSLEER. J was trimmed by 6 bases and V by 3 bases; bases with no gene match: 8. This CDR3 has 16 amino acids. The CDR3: CASSQGSWTGAGELFF. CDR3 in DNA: TGCGCCAGCAGCCAGGGGTCATGGACAGGGGCCGGGGAGCTGTTTTTT.

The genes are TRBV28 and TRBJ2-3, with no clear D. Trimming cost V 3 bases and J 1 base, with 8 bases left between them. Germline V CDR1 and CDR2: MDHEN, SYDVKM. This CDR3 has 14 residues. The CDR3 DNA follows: TGTGCCAGCAGTTTCAGGCCCCGCACAGATACGCAGTATTTT. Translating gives CASSFRPRTDTQYF.

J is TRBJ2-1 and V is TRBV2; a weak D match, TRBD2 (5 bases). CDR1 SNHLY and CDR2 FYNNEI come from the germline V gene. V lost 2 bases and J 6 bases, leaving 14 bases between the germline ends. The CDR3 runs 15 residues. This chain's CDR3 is CASSERGYLGNEQFF. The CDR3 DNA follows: TGTGCCAGCAGTGAAAGAGGGTACTTAGGCAATGAGCAGTTCTTC.

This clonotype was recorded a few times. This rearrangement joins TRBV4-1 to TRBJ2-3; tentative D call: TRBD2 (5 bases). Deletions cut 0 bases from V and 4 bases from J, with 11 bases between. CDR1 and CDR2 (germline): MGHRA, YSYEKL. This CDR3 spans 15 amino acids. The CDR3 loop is CASSQDVRGSDTQYF. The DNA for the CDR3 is TGCGCCAGCAGCCAAGATGTCCGGGGTTCAGATACGCAGTATTTT.

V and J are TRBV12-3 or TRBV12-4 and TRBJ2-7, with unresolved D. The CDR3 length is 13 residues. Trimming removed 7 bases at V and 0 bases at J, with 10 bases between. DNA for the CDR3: TGTGCCAGCACCGGGCCCCACTCCTACGAGCAGTACTTC. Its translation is CASTGPHSYEQYF.

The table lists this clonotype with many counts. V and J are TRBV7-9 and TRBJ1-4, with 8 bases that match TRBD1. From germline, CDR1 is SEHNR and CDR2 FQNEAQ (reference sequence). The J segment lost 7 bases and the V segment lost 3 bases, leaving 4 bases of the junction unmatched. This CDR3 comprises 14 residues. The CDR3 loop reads CASSFRTGSEKLFF. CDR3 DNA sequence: TGTGCCAGCAGCTTTAGGACAGGGTCTGAAAAACTGTTTTTT.

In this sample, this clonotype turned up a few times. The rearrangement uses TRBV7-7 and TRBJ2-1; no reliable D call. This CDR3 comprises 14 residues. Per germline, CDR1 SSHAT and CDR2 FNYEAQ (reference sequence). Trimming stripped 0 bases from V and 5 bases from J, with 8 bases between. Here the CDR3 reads CASSLAVSDNEQFF. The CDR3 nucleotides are TGTGCCAGCAGCTTAGCCGTATCCGACAATGAGCAGTTCTTC.

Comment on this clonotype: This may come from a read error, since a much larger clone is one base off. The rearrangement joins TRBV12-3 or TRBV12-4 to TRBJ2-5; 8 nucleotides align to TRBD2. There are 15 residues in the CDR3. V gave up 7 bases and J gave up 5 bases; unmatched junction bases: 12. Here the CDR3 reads CASNPVAGFGETQYF. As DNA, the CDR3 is TGTGCCAGCAACCCGGTAGCGGGGTTTGGGGAGACCCAGTACTTC.

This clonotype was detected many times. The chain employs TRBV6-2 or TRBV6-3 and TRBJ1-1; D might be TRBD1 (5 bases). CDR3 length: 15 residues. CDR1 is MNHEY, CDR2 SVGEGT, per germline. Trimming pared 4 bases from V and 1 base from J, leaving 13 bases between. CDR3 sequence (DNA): TGTGCCAGCAGTTCAAGGTCAACAGGGAACACTGAAGCTTTCTTT. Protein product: CASSSRSTGNTEAFF.

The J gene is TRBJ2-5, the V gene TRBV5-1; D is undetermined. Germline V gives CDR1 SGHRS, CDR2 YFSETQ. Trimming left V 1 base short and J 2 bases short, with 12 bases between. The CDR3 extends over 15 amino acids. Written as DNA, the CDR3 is TGCGCCAGCAGCTTGTATGGCGGCAAACAAGAGACCCAGTACTTC. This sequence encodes CASSLYGGKQETQYF.

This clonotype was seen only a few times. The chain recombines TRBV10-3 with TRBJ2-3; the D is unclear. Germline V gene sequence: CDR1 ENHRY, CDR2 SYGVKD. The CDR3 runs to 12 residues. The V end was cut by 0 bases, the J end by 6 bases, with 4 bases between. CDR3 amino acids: CAISESQDTQYF. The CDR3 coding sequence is TGTGCCATCAGTGAGTCACAGGATACGCAGTATTTT.

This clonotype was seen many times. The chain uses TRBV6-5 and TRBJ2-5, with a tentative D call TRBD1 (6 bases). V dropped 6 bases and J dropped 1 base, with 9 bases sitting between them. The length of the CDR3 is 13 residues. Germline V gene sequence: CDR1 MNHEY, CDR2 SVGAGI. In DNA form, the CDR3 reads TGTGCCAGCAGCCGGACAGCCCAAGAGACCCAGTACTTC. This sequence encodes CASSRTAQETQYF.

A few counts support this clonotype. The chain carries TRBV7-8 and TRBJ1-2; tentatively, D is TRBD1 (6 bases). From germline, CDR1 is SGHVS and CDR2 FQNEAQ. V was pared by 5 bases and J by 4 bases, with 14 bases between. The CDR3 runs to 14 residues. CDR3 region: CASSPGTGSYGYTF. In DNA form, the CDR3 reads TGTGCCAGCAGCCCTGGCACAGGGTCCTATGGCTACACCTTC. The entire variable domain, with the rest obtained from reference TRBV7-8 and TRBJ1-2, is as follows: GAGVSQSPRYKVAKRGQDVALRCDPISGHVSLFWYQQALGQGPEFLTYFQNEAQLDKSGLPSDRFFAERPEGSVSTLKIQRTQQEDSAVYLCASSPGTGSYGYTFGSGTRLTVV.